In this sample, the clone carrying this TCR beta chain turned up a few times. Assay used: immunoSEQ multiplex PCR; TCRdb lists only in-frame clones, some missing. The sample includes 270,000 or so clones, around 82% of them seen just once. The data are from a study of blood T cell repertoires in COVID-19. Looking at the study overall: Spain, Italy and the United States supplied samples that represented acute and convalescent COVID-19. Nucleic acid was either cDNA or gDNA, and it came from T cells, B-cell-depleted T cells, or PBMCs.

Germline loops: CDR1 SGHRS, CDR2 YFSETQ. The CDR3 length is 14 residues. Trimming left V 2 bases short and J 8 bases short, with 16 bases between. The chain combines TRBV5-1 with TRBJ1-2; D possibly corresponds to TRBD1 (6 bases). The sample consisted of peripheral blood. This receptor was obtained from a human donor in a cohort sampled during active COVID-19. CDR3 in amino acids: CASSFSGETGGYTF. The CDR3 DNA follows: TGCGCCAGCAGCTTTTCAGGGGAAACAGGAGGCTACACCTTC.